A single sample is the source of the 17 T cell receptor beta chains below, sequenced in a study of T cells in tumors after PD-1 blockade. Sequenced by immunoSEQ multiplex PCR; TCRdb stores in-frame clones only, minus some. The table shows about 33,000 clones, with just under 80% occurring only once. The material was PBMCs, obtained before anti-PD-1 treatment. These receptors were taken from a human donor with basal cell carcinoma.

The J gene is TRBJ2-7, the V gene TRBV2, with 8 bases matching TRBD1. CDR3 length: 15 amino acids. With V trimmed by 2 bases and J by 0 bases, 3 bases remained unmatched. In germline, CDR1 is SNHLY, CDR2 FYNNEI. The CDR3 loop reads CASSELQGGSYEQYF. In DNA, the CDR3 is TGTGCCAGCAGTGAATTACAGGGGGGCTCCTACGAGCAGTACTTC.

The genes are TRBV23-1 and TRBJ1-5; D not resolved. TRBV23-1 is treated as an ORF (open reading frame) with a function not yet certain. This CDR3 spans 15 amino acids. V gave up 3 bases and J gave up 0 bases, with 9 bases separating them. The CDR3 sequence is CASSHSPGSNQPQHF. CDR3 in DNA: TGCGCCAGCAGTCATTCGCCAGGTAGCAATCAGCCCCAGCATTTT.

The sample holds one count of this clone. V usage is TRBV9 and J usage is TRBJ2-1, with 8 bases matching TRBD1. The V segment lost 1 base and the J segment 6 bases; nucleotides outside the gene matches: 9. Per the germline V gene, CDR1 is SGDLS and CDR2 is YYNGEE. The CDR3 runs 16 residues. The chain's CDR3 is CASSVLWQGARNEQFF. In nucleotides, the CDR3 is TGTGCCAGCAGCGTACTTTGGCAGGGGGCCCGCAATGAGCAGTTCTTC.

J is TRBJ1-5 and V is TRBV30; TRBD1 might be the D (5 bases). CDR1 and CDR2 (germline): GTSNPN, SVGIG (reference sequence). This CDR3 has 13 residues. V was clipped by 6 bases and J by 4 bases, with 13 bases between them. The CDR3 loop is CACQGEPNQPQHF. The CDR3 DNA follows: TGTGCCTGTCAAGGGGAGCCGAATCAGCCCCAGCATTTT. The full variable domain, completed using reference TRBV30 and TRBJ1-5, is SQTIHQWPATLVQPVGSPLSLECTVEGTSNPNLYWYRQAAGRGLQLLFYSVGIGQISSEVPQNLSASRPQDRQFILSSKKLLLSDSGFYLCACQGEPNQPQHFGDGTRLSIL.

CDR3 nucleotide sequence: TGTGCCACCAGTCGTTCAGGACGTTCTAGAGATACGCAGTATTTT. This codes for CATSRSGRSRDTQYF. V and J are TRBV24-1 and TRBJ2-3; D unresolved. There are 15 residues in the CDR3. Looked up from germline, CDR1 is KGHDR and CDR2 is SFDVKD. Trimming pared 6 bases from V and 5 bases from J, leaving 17 bases between.

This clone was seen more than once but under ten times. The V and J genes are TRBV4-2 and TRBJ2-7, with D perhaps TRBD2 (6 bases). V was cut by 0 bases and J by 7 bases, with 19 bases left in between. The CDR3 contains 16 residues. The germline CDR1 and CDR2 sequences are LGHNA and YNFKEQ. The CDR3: CASSQEVGDLPLEQYF. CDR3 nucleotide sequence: TGTGCCAGCAGCCAAGAGGTCGGGGACTTACCTCTTGAGCAGTACTTC.

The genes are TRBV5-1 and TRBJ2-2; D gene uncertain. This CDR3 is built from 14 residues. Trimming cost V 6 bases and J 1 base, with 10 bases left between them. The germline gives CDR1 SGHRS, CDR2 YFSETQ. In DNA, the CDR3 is TGCGCCAGCAAATCGTCAGGGAACACCGGGGAGCTGTTTTTT. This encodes CASKSSGNTGELFF.

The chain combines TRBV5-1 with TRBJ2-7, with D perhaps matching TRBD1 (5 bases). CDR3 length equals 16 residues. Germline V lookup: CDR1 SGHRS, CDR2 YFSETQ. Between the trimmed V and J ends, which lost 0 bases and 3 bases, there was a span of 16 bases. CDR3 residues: CASSLARQSGFYEQYF. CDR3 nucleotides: TGCGCCAGCAGCTTGGCCAGGCAGTCAGGGTTCTACGAGCAGTACTTC.

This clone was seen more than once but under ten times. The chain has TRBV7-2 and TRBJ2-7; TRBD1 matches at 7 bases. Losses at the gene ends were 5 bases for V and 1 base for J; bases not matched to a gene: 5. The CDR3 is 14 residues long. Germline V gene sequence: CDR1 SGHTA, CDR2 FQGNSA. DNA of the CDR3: TGTGCCAGCAGCAGACCGACAGGGTCCTACGAGCAGTACTTC. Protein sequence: CASSRPTGSYEQYF. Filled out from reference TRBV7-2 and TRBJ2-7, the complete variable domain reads GAGVSQSPSNKVTEKGKDVELRCDPISGHTALYWYRQSLGQGLEFLIYFQGNSAPDKSGLPSDRFSAERTGGSVSTLTIQRTQQEDSAVYLCASSRPTGSYEQYFGPGTRLTVT.

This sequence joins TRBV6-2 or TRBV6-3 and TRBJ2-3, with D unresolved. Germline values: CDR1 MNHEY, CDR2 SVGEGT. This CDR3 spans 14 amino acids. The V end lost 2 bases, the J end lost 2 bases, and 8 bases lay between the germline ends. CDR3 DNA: TGTGCCAGCAGTTACGGCCAGTACACAGATACGCAGTATTTT. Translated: CASSYGQYTDTQYF.

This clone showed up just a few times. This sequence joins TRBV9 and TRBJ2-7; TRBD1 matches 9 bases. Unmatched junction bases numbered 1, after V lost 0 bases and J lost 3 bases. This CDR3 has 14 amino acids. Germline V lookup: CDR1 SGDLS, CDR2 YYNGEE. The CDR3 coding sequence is TGTGCCAGCAGCGTAGCGGGACAGGGCTACGAGCAGTACTTC. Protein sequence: CASSVAGQGYEQYF.

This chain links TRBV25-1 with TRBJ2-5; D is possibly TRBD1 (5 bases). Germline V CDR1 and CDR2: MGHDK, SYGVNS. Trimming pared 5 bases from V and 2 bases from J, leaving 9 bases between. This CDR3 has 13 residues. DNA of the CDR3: TGTGCCAGCAGTTCCCAGGGTCAAGAGACCCAGTACTTC. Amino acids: CASSSQGQETQYF.

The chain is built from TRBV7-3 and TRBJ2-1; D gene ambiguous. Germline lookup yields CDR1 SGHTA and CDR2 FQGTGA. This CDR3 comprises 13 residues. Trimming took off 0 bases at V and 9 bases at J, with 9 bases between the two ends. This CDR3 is CASSLTSWGEQFF. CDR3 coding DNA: TGTGCCAGCAGCTTAACGTCCTGGGGTGAGCAGTTCTTC.

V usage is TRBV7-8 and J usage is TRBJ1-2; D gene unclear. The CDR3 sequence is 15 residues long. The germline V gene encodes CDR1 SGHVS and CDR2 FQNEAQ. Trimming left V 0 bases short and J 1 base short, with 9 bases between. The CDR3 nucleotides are TGTGCCAGCAGCTTAGCTACAGTCGGTAACTATGGCTACACCTTC. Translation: CASSLATVGNYGYTF.

For the CDR3, the DNA is TGTGCCAGCAGCCAAGACTACCAAACGGGCAACCAGAGGCAGGGGAATCAGCCCCAGCATTTT. This encodes CASSQDYQTGNQRQGNQPQHF. This sequence joins TRBV3-1 (or the pseudogene TRBV3-2) and TRBJ1-5, with D perhaps TRBD1 (6 bases). Trimming stripped 0 bases from V and 4 bases from J, with 28 bases between. CDR1 LGHDT and CDR2 YNNKEL come from the germline V gene (reference sequence). This CDR3 has 21 amino acids.

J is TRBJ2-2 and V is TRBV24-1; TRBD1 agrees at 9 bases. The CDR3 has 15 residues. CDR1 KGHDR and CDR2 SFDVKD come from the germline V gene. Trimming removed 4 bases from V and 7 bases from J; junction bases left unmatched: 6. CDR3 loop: CATSDRGTGLGELFF. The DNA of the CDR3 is TGTGCCACCAGTGACCGCGGGACAGGGCTCGGGGAGCTGTTTTTT.

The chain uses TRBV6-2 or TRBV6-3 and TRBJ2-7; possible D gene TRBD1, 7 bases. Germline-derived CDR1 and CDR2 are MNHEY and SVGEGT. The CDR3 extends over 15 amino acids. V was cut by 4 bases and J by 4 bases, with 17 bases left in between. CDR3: CASSLRDTRGYEQYF. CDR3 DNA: TGTGCCAGCAGTTTGCGGGACACCAGGGGGTACGAGCAGTACTTC.